This T cell receptor beta chain emerged from a study of T-cell reconstitution after alpha-beta-depleted transplantation in children (dated by TCRdb to the mid-2010s). About the study as a whole: The study quantitatively tracked T-cell immune reconstitution after TCRalphabeta/CD19-depleted allogeneic hematopoietic cell transplantation in children using TCR repertoire profiling.

The full study reports these points: In some patients, the high TCRbeta diversity seen at day 60 was put down to recipient T cells and intrathymic progenitors that had survived conditioning. About two months after transplant, the apparently early recovery of alphabetaT-cell counts reportedly depended on just several hundred clones that had expanded rapidly and came from non-depleted graft cells. Over the following months the frequencies of hyperexpanded clones went down, and after one year T-cell counts and TCRbeta diversity were mostly credited to newly produced T cells.

Preparation of the library involved PCR. Sequencing used an Illumina HiSeq 2500. TCR library preparation used molecular barcoding, with unique molecular identifiers applied to normalize quantification of the TCRbeta repertoire. TCRdb trimmed the raw reads at Q25, called clones with MiXCR and kept productive beta chains. Duplicate CDR3 protein sequences are folded into a single record with the most common DNA and genes. Recorded for this sample are a few hundred thousand distinct CDR3 sequences; 27% of them occurred a single time. The top ten hold around 36% of the sample. This clonotype was observed a few times. No cognate antigen has been identified for it. The input lacks base qualities; no much larger clone sits a single base away. Taken from cysteine to phenylalanine, the CDR3 has 16 residues. Just the 48-base CDR3 DNA is kept, in frame starting at base 1. In the germline V gene, CDR1 corresponds to SQVTM and CDR2 to ANQGSEA. The V end gives up 5 bases and the J end 0 bases, leaving 6 bases in the junction not matched to a gene.

The sample's treatment or condition label, in plain terms: allogeneic hematopoietic cell transplantation with graft depleted of TCRalphabeta T cells and CD19 B cells. The transplant recipients were children given TCRalphabeta/CD19-depleted allogeneic hematopoietic cell grafts. The chain is made from TRBV29-1 and TRBJ2-3; TRBD2 matches 12 bases in the middle. Material: PBMCs, obtained before TCRalphabeta/CD19-depleted stem cell transplant. This TCR derives from a boy under two years old with Wiskott-Aldrich syndrome, due to receive a stem cell transplant. The DNA sequence reads TGCAGCGTTCGGACTAGCGGGGTCCTTAGCACAGATACGCAGTATTTT. Translated, this is CSVRTSGVLSTDTQYF.